These 7 T cell receptor beta chains originate from one sample sequenced in a study of T cells after yellow fever vaccination. TCRdb re-derived calls from the 5' RACE reads in MiXCR, one entry per CDR3 protein. The table has a few hundred thousand distinct CDR3 sequences, almost 4% seen once. Sample: PBMCs, taken 5 days after the yellow fever booster vaccination. The receptors shown here come from a man younger than 35 who received the YFV17D yellow fever vaccine.

This chain uses TRBV27 with TRBJ2-1; 13 bases fit TRBD2. The CDR3 sequence is 16 residues long. The germline V gene has CDR1 MNHEY and CDR2 SMNVEV (reference sequence). After removal of 4 bases from V and 12 bases from J, the junction contained 12 bases not matched to a gene. The CDR3 is CASSSALAGGGMGQFF. DNA for the CDR3: TGTGCCAGCAGTTCCGCACTAGCGGGGGGGGGAATGGGGCAGTTCTTC.

This clonotype appeared many times. The rearrangement joins TRBV9 to TRBJ2-5; TRBD2 matches 9 bases. The V segment lost 4 bases and the J segment 5 bases; nucleotides outside the gene matches: 6. The CDR3 extends over 14 amino acids. Germline loops: CDR1 SGDLS, CDR2 YYNGEE. The CDR3 sequence: CASSRAGGQETQYF. CDR3 in DNA: TGTGCCAGCAGCCGGGCGGGGGGGCAGGAGACCCAGTACTTC.

The CDR3 DNA sequence: TGTGCCAGCAGGCTGACAGTCAATGAGCAGTTCTTC. This encodes CASRLTVNEQFF. This sequence joins TRBV6-6 and TRBJ2-1; D possibly corresponds to TRBD1 (5 bases). Germline CDR1 reads MNHNY; CDR2 reads SVGAGI (reference sequence). The CDR3 is made up of 12 amino acids. V lost 6 bases to trimming and J lost 6 bases, with 9 bases between them.

This clonotype has just a few counts. The genes are TRBV7-6 and TRBJ1-3, with no clear D. CDR3 length equals 16 residues. The germline V and J ends were trimmed by 5 bases and 0 bases, with 14 bases remaining between them. CDR1 is SGHVS, CDR2 FNYEAQ, per germline. The CDR3 here is CASSPVSVSSGNTIYF. The CDR3 nucleotides are TGTGCCAGCAGCCCCGTTTCAGTGTCCTCTGGAAACACCATATATTTT.

The gene calls are TRBV7-3 and TRBJ1-1, with a tentative D call TRBD1 (6 bases). The CDR3 consists of 14 residues. CDR1 is SGHTA and CDR2 is FQGTGA in the germline V gene. V shed 5 bases and J shed 3 bases, with 13 bases lying between them. The CDR3 DNA follows: TGTGCCAGCAGCCAACAGGGATCGTACACTGAAGCTTTCTTT. It codes for CASSQQGSYTEAFF.

The J gene is TRBJ2-7, the V gene TRBV5-1, with D possibly matching TRBD2 (7 bases). With 4 bases removed from V and 5 bases from J, the gap between germline ends came to 22 bases. The CDR3 is made up of 16 amino acids. Germline-derived CDR1 and CDR2 are SGHRS and YFSETQ. The CDR3 nucleotides read TGCGCCAGCAGCCGACTAGCAGATCCGGAGGGGGACGAGCAGTACTTC. Its protein is CASSRLADPEGDEQYF.

This clonotype was seen many times. V and J are TRBV27 and TRBJ1-5; D may be TRBD1 (5 bases). V lost 4 bases and J 1 base, leaving 5 bases between the germline ends. The germline CDR1 and CDR2 sequences are MNHEY and SMNVEV (reference sequence). This CDR3 has 13 amino acids. CDR3 sequence (DNA): TGTGCCAGCAGTTACAGGAGCAATCAGCCCCAGCATTTT. Amino acids: CASSYRSNQPQHF.